This TCR beta chain was captured in a study of blood T cell repertoires in COVID-19. Study background: COVID-19 samples collected from the United States, Italy and Spain covered acute and convalescent phases. Sources were T cells, B-cell-depleted T cells, or PBMCs; the material itself was cDNA or gDNA.

Per the authors' pipeline: Amplification from reference gene primers served as the basis for estimated nucleated cell counts. Sequenced by immunoSEQ multiplex PCR; TCRdb stores in-frame clones only, minus some. V and J calls and clone size are copied from that table; D and trimming were computed from the DNA. The data show 150,000 to 170,000 clones, less than 95% seen once. The length of the CDR3 is 18 residues. V lost 3 bases, J lost 5 bases, and 12 bases stayed unmatched. Germline V CDR1 and CDR2: SGHVS, FQNEAQ. Specimen: peripheral blood. This TCR was recovered from a man between 45 and 60 years old with acute or convalescent COVID-19. The rearrangement uses TRBV7-8 and TRBJ2-5; 13 bases agree with TRBD2. In nucleotides, the CDR3 is TGTGCCAGCAGCTTGCGTCAACTAGCGGGAGGGGAGGGGGAGACCCAGTACTTC. Protein sequence: CASSLRQLAGGEGETQYF. The full variable domain, its missing parts supplied by reference TRBV7-8 and TRBJ2-5, is GAGVSQSPRYKVAKRGQDVALRCDPISGHVSLFWYQQALGQGPEFLTYFQNEAQLDKSGLPSDRFFAERPEGSVSTLKIQRTQQEDSAVYLCASSLRQLAGGEGETQYFGPGTRLLVL.